The 31 T cell receptor beta chains presented below share a single source sample, sequenced in a study of T cells in women clearing cervical HPV infection. The protocol was immunoSEQ multiplex PCR, while the TCRdb copy is restricted to in-frame clones and leaves out a portion. This sample's clone table lists 45,000 to 55,000 clones. Sequencing was done on a sample of blood buffy coat. Source of these receptors: a woman between 18 and 70 years old with a cervical HPV16 infection that either progressed to CIN3+ or cleared (not recorded which).

About this clone itself: The CDR3 goes on 3 residues after the read ends, and that part is filled in from the germline J gene. V and J are TRBV28 and TRBJ2-2, with 13 bases that match TRBD2. J was trimmed by 6 bases and V by 5 bases; bases with no gene match: 12. This CDR3 has 18 residues. Germline CDR1 reads MDHEN; CDR2 reads SYDVKM. CDR3 sequence reads: CASSPHGTSGVGAGELFF. The DNA read from the CDR3 is TGTGCCAGCAGTCCCCATGGGACTAGCGGGGTAGGGGCCGGGGAG.

A note on this clone: The read terminates 3 residues before the CDR3 end, so the remaining end is supplied by the germline J gene. V gene TRBV7-9 combines with J gene TRBJ2-2; TRBD2 matches at 8 bases. The CDR3 has 14 residues. Germline-derived CDR1 and CDR2 are SEHNR and FQNEAQ (reference sequence). J gave up 1 base and V 6 bases, and 1 base lay outside the gene matches. The CDR3 DNA, read in part, is TGTGCCAGCAGAGCGGGAGTGAACACCGGGGAG. Encoded protein: CASRAGVNTGE. In full, the CDR3 is CASRAGVNTGELFF.

With regard to this clone: The read halts 3 residues ahead of the CDR3 end, with the missing end drawn from the germline J gene. V gene TRBV6-2 or TRBV6-3 combines with J gene TRBJ2-7, with TRBD2 identical over 8 bases. Germline loops: CDR1 MNHEY, CDR2 SVGEGT. The V and J ends lost 6 bases and 0 bases, in that order; junction bases with no gene match: 4. The CDR3 runs 14 residues. The CDR3 protein is CASRGGTSSYEQYF. The DNA read from the CDR3 is TGTGCCAGCAGAGGTGGGACTAGCTCCTACGAG.

CDR3 bases read: TGTGCCAGCAGTTTTGCAGGGCCCTACGAG. Translation: CASSFAGPYE. The entire CDR3 sequence reads CASSFAGPYEQYF. The chain is built from TRBV28 and TRBJ2-7, with D possibly TRBD1 on 5 matching bases. The missing CDR3 end, 3 residues past where the read stops, is filled in from the germline J gene. The CDR3 extends over 13 amino acids. In germline, CDR1 is MDHEN, CDR2 SYDVKM. The V and J ends lost 3 bases and 2 bases respectively, with 8 bases between them.

In regard to this clone: Germline and junction disagree at one end, which may indicate a read error. The CDR3 extends 3 residues past the end of the read, so its final part is completed from the germline J gene. The J gene is TRBJ2-1, the V gene TRBV28; D remains unclear. CDR3 size: 13 residues. Germline V gene lookup returns CDR1 MDHEN and CDR2 SYDVKM. The CDR3 DNA, read in part, is TGTGCCAGCAGTCCTACTTCCTATAATGAG. Its protein product is CASSPTSYNE. The CDR3 in its entirety is CASSPTSYNEQFF.

On this clone itself: Read sequence stops 3 residues before the CDR3 end, and the germline J gene provides the missing end. The V call is TRBV20-1, the J call TRBJ1-2; D is unresolved. Germline-derived CDR1 and CDR2 are DFQATT and SNEGSKA (reference sequence). The length of the CDR3 is 11 residues. The DNA read from the CDR3 is TGCAGTGCTAGTCTCAGTATGTCC. Translated: CSASLSMS. Given in full, the CDR3 is CSASLSMSYTF.

Note on this clone: The read halts 3 residues ahead of the CDR3 end, with the missing end drawn from the germline J gene. The chain is built from TRBV10-3 and TRBJ2-7; 7 bases map to TRBD2. V was pared by 5 bases and J by 2 bases, with 9 bases of the junction left unmatched. The CDR3 covers 15 residues. The V gene's germline CDR1 is ENHRY and CDR2 SYGVKD. The DNA read from the CDR3 is TGTGCCATCAGTCTCGACGGGGGGTATACCTACGAG. It translates to CAISLDGGYTYE. The whole CDR3 sequence reads CAISLDGGYTYEQYF.

As for this clone: The missing CDR3 end, 3 residues past where the read stops, is filled in from the germline J gene. The gene calls are TRBV5-1 and TRBJ1-4; TRBD1 matches at 7 bases. Germline V gives CDR1 SGHRS, CDR2 YFSETQ. The length of the CDR3 is 14 residues. The V and J ends lost 1 base and 8 bases, in that order; junction bases with no gene match: 5. This CDR3 reads CASSLNRGREKLFF. The CDR3 DNA, read in part, is TGCGCCAGCAGCTTGAACAGGGGTAGGGAAAAA.

Points on this clone: The CDR3 goes on 3 residues after the read ends, and that part is filled in from the germline J gene. J is TRBJ2-7 and V is TRBV20-1; 7 bases are shared with TRBD1. Germline V gene sequence: CDR1 DFQATT, CDR2 SNEGSKA (reference sequence). The V and J ends lost 5 bases and 4 bases, in that order; junction bases with no gene match: 2. The CDR3 consists of 11 residues. This CDR3 reads CSAGTDYEQYF. The covered CDR3 bases are TGCAGTGCTGGGACAGATTACGAG.

Details on this clone: The read terminates 3 residues ahead of where the CDR3 ends, so the germline J gene completes it. This rearrangement joins TRBV7-7 to TRBJ2-7; no reliable D call. V lost 5 bases and J lost 6, with 14 bases in between. The CDR3 length is 13 residues. Per the germline V gene, CDR1 is SSHAT and CDR2 is FNYEAQ (reference sequence). The CDR3 bases that were read are TGTGCCAGCAGCCCCGGCTCCGGGTCCGAG. Protein sequence: CASSPGSGSE. The full CDR3 sequence reads CASSPGSGSEQYF. Supplemented by reference TRBV7-7 and TRBJ2-7, the full variable domain reads GAGVSQSPRYKVTKRGQDVTLRCDPISSHATLYWYQQALGQGPEFLTYFNYEAQPDKSGLPSDRFSAERPEGSISTLTIQRTEQRDSAMYRCASSPGSGSEQYFGPGTRLTVT.

About this clone: The read ends 3 residues early relative to the CDR3; the germline J gene fills the gap. The V gene is TRBV14, the J gene TRBJ2-3; 12 positions match TRBD2. V lost 0 bases, J lost 4 bases, and 8 bases stayed unmatched. The CDR3 totals 18 residues. Germline V gene sequence: CDR1 SGHDN, CDR2 FVKESK. This chain's CDR3 is CASSQDDNLAGGPDTQYF. The DNA read from the CDR3 is TGTGCCAGCAGCCAAGATGATAACCTAGCGGGGGGGCCAGATACG.

With respect to this clone: The read gets to within 3 residues of the CDR3 end, and the germline J gene fills in the rest. The gene calls are TRBV19 and TRBJ2-7; perhaps TRBD1 as D (5 bases). The CDR3 is made up of 15 amino acids. Germline values: CDR1 LNHDA, CDR2 SQIVND (reference sequence). Trimming cost V 3 bases and J 0 bases, with 12 bases left between them. The covered CDR3 bases are TGTGCCAGTAGTATTGCCGTAGGGGACTCCTACGAG. It yields the protein CASSIAVGDSYE. The whole CDR3 region reads CASSIAVGDSYEQYF.

This chain's CDR3 is CASSVLAGGFEQFF. Partial CDR3 DNA: TGTGCCAGCAGTGTCCTAGCGGGAGGGTTTGAG. The V gene is TRBV6-4, the J gene TRBJ2-1, with TRBD2 matching over 12 bases. The read ends 3 residues early relative to the CDR3; the germline J gene fills the gap. Germline trimming cut 4 bases from V and 9 bases from J; bases unmatched to any gene: 4. CDR1 and CDR2 (germline): MRHNA, SNTAGT. The CDR3 contains 14 residues.

Of note for this clone: The read is 3 residues too short to cover the CDR3 end, so that end is filled in from the germline J gene. The gene calls are TRBV11-2 and TRBJ2-7, with unresolved D. Germline V lookup: CDR1 SGHAT, CDR2 FQNNGV. V lost 4 bases to trimming and J lost 4 bases, with 8 bases between them. The CDR3 runs to 12 residues. CDR3 bases read: TGTGCCAGCAGCTCACGCGGATACGAG. Its translation: CASSSRGYE. The whole CDR3 region reads CASSSRGYEQYF.

A word on this clone: The read comes to an end 3 residues before the CDR3 does, leaving the germline J gene to fill in the end. This chain connects TRBV20-1 to TRBJ2-7; 11 nucleotides align to TRBD1. Germline V lookup: CDR1 DFQATT, CDR2 SNEGSKA (reference sequence). V was clipped by 5 bases and J by 6 bases; unmatched bases: 6. The CDR3 consists of 13 residues. CDR3 protein: CSAHGQGASEQYF. The DNA read from the CDR3 is TGCAGTGCTCACGGACAGGGGGCGAGCGAG.

In regard to this clone: With the read ending 3 residues before the CDR3 end, the germline J gene is used to fill in that end. The chain combines TRBV20-1 with TRBJ2-2; perhaps TRBD1 as D (6 bases). CDR1 is DFQATT, CDR2 SNEGSKA, per germline (reference sequence). V lost 2 bases and J 6 bases, leaving 22 bases between the germline ends. This CDR3 region has 17 residues. Partial CDR3 DNA: TGCAGTGCTAGACCACGGGGCAGGGGTGGTAGCGCCGGGGAG. Protein product: CSARPRGRGGSAGE. The entire CDR3 is CSARPRGRGGSAGELFF.

CDR3 sequence: CASSQGFTNTGELFF. The DNA read from the CDR3 is TGTGCCAGTAGCCAGGGTTTTACGAACACCGGGGAG. The rearrangement uses TRBV19 and TRBJ2-2; D is possibly TRBD1 (5 bases). The missing CDR3 end, 3 residues past where the read stops, is filled in from the germline J gene. The ends were cut back, 6 bases at V and 0 bases at J, with 11 bases in the middle. CDR1 and CDR2 from the germline V gene are LNHDA and SQIVND (reference sequence). CDR3 length: 15 residues.

Note on this clone: With the read ending 3 residues before the CDR3 end, the germline J gene is used to fill in that end. The chain uses TRBV7-2 and TRBJ2-2; 7 positions match TRBD1. CDR1 is SGHTA and CDR2 is FQGNSA in the germline V gene. The CDR3 covers 14 residues. V dropped 6 bases and J dropped 3; count of bases not matched to a gene: 4. The sequenced CDR3 bases are TGTGCCAGCAGTCGACAGGGATACACCGGGGAG. Its translation: CASSRQGYTGE. In full, the CDR3 reads CASSRQGYTGELFF.

Notes on this clone: With the read ending 3 residues before the CDR3 end, the germline J gene is used to fill in that end. The V and J genes are TRBV5-6 and TRBJ2-7; TRBD1 matches 9 bases. V shed 0 bases, J shed 2 bases, and the junction held 3 bases outside the gene matches. Germline lookup yields CDR1 SGHDT and CDR2 YYEEEE. The CDR3 runs to 15 residues. CDR3 DNA, as far as it was read: TGTGCCAGCAGCTTGGGGGACAGGGTCCCCTACGAG. Translating gives CASSLGDRVPYE. The whole CDR3 is CASSLGDRVPYEQYF.

On this clone: The read terminates 3 residues ahead of where the CDR3 ends, so the germline J gene completes it. The genes are TRBV28 and TRBJ2-1; D gene uncertain. Trimming shortened V by 6 bases and J by 8 bases, and 11 bases separated the two germline ends. There are 12 residues in the CDR3. Germline lookup yields CDR1 MDHEN and CDR2 SYDVKM. The sequenced part of the CDR3 DNA is TGTGCCAGCAGCTCCGCCGGTTATGAG. This translates into CASSSAGYE. The CDR3 reads in full as CASSSAGYEQFF.

A word on this clone: The read ends 3 residues before the CDR3 terminus; that terminus is restored from the germline J gene. This chain links TRBV19 with TRBJ2-7; 7 nucleotides line up with TRBD1. Trimming took 3 bases from V and 1 from J; bases not matched to a gene: 3. Germline V gene lookup returns CDR1 LNHDA and CDR2 SQIVND (reference sequence). The CDR3 spans 14 residues. The sequenced CDR3 bases are TGTGCCAGTAGTATTGGGACAGCTTCCTACGAG. As protein: CASSIGTASYE. The complete CDR3 sequence is CASSIGTASYEQYF.

To note about this clone: Sequencing ends 3 residues short of the CDR3 end; the germline J gene provides the rest. This chain uses TRBV7-9 with TRBJ2-1, with a weak D call TRBD2 (6 bases). The CDR3 runs to 15 residues. V was shortened by 3 bases and J by 7 bases, with 16 bases between the two germline ends. Germline loops: CDR1 SEHNR, CDR2 FQNEAQ (reference sequence). The chain's CDR3 is CASSFILSGRNEQFF. Partial CDR3 DNA: TGTGCCAGCAGCTTTATTTTGTCGGGGAGGAATGAG.

Notes on this clone: The CDR3 goes on 3 residues after the read ends, and that part is filled in from the germline J gene. The chain carries TRBV20-1 and TRBJ1-6; 8 bases map to TRBD1. The CDR3 is 15 residues long. Germline V gene sequence: CDR1 DFQATT, CDR2 SNEGSKA (reference sequence). The junction had 7 bases not matched to a gene; V was cut back by 0 bases and J by 9 bases. The sequenced part of the CDR3 DNA is TGCAGTGCTAGAGATCTAGGGACAGGTAGTTCACCC. Protein: CSARDLGTGSSP. The whole CDR3 protein is CSARDLGTGSSPLHF.

For this clone: The sequence runs out 3 residues before the end of the CDR3; the remainder is reconstructed from the germline J gene. This chain joins TRBV20-1 and TRBJ2-7, with TRBD1 matching over 9 bases. The germline CDR1 and CDR2 sequences are DFQATT and SNEGSKA (reference sequence). The ends lost 4 bases at V and 2 bases at J; junction bases unmatched: 9. CDR3 length: 15 residues. CDR3 DNA, as far as it was read: TGCAGTGCTACCTCACAACACAGGGGGCCCTACGAG. Encoded protein: CSATSQHRGPYE. The whole CDR3 protein reads CSATSQHRGPYEQYF.

A remark on this clone: The CDR3 is cut off 3 residues early in the read; its end comes from the germline J gene. This chain uses TRBV14 with TRBJ2-3, with 7 nucleotides matching TRBD1. The CDR3 consists of 16 residues. V shed 5 bases, J shed 1 base, and the junction held 9 bases outside the gene matches. In germline, CDR1 is SGHDN, CDR2 FVKESK. The CDR3 DNA, read in part, is TGTGCCAGCAGCTTGGACAGGCTAAGGGGCACAGATACG. Its translation is CASSLDRLRGTDT. The CDR3 as a whole reads CASSLDRLRGTDTQYF.

In the case of this clone: The read terminates 3 residues before the CDR3 end, so the remaining end is supplied by the germline J gene. This sequence joins TRBV7-9 and TRBJ1-2, with D possibly matching TRBD1 (5 bases). The CDR3 sequence is 15 residues long. V was clipped by 3 bases and J by 0 bases, with 11 bases between them. Germline loops: CDR1 SEHNR, CDR2 FQNEAQ (reference sequence). The covered CDR3 bases are TGTGCCAGCAGCTTGGGGCAGGTTGCTAACTATGGC. Protein sequence: CASSLGQVANYG. Given in full, the CDR3 is CASSLGQVANYGYTF. Using reference TRBV7-9 and TRBJ1-2 for the parts outside the CDR3, the full variable domain is DTGVSQNPRHKITKRGQNVTFRCDPISEHNRLYWYRQTLGQGPEFLTYFQNEAQLEKSRLLSDRFSAERPKGSFSTLEIQRTEQGDSAMYLCASSLGQVANYGYTFGSGTRLTVV.

As to this clone: The read finishes 3 residues shy of the CDR3 end, and the germline J gene is used to complete it. This chain links TRBV7-9 with TRBJ1-1, with 7 bases fitting TRBD1. The CDR3 loop spans 15 amino acids. The V segment lost 5 bases and the J segment 0 bases; nucleotides outside the gene matches: 6. Germline V gene data show CDR1 as SEHNR and CDR2 as FQNEAQ (reference sequence). This CDR3 is CASSIAGGMNTEAFF. The CDR3 DNA, read in part, is TGTGCCAGCAGCATCGCAGGGGGTATGAACACTGAA. The whole variable domain, filled in from reference TRBV7-9 and TRBJ1-1, reads DTGVSQNPRHKITKRGQNVTFRCDPISEHNRLYWYRQTLGQGPEFLTYFQNEAQLEKSRLLSDRFSAERPKGSFSTLEIQRTEQGDSAMYLCASSIAGGMNTEAFFGQGTRLTVV.

As for this clone: The read stops 3 residues short of the end of the CDR3; the missing end is completed from the germline J gene. V is TRBV7-9 and J is TRBJ2-5; 13 positions agree with TRBD2. V shed 8 bases, J shed 3 bases, and the junction held 6 bases outside the gene matches. Looked up from germline, CDR1 is SEHNR and CDR2 is FQNEAQ (reference sequence). CDR3 length: 15 amino acids. CDR3 amino acids: CASGTSGTFEETQYF. The covered CDR3 bases are TGTGCCAGCGGGACTAGCGGGACCTTTGAAGAGACC.

CDR3 DNA, as far as it was read: TGCAGCGTTGAGGGGACAGGGGGCACTGAA. Amino acids: CSVEGTGGTE. The full-length CDR3 reads as CSVEGTGGTEAFF. The chain recombines TRBV29-1 with TRBJ1-1; 11 bases fit TRBD1. Read coverage stops 3 residues before the CDR3 terminus; the germline J gene supplies the remainder. The CDR3 sequence is 13 residues long. Losses at the gene ends were 3 bases for V and 4 bases for J; bases not matched to a gene: 1. Looked up from germline, CDR1 is SQVTM and CDR2 is ANQGSEA.

Regarding this clone: The read halts 3 residues ahead of the CDR3 end, with the missing end drawn from the germline J gene. The rearrangement joins TRBV5-1 to TRBJ2-1; TRBD2 matches at 11 bases. The CDR3 contains 14 residues. J lost 8 bases, V lost 2 bases, and 3 bases had no gene match. Germline V lookup: CDR1 SGHRS, CDR2 YFSETQ. The CDR3 reads CASSLLAGEDEQFF. Incomplete CDR3 DNA: TGCGCCAGCAGCTTACTAGCGGGAGAGGATGAG.

Details on this clone: Read data end 3 residues before the CDR3 end; the end is taken from the germline J gene. The genes are TRBV6-1 and TRBJ1-5, with a tentative D call TRBD1 (6 bases). The CDR3 has 14 amino acids. The germline V and J ends were trimmed by 2 bases and 6 bases, with 11 bases remaining between them. Germline V gene data show CDR1 as MNHNS and CDR2 as SASEGT. This CDR3 is CASSESGGPQPQHF. CDR3 DNA (partial): TGTGCCAGCAGTGAATCCGGGGGGCCTCAGCCC.